This paragraph reports one T cell receptor beta chain. The record originates from a study of T cell responses to AZD1222 COVID-19 vaccine. Assay: immunoSEQ multiplex PCR; the TCRdb copy retains only in-frame clones and omits some. The data hold 100,000 to 150,000 clones, with approximately 91% observed a single time. This specimen consisted of peripheral blood, obtained on day 0 of AZD1222 vaccination. This clonotype was obtained from an adult in good health.

The CDR3 sequence is CASSSPIGRGQWTIYF. DNA for the CDR3: TGTGCCAGCAGTTCACCTATAGGACGGGGTCAGTGGACCATATATTTT. The rearrangement links TRBV6-5 to TRBJ1-3, with D uncertain. Germline V gives CDR1 MNHEY, CDR2 SVGAGI. CDR3 size: 16 residues. V was trimmed by 4 bases and J by 10 bases, leaving 23 bases between them.